The clone carrying this T cell receptor (beta chain) was found many times. This specimen comes from a study of CD8 T cells in ankylosing spondylitis. CDR3 length: 13 amino acids. The trim removed 5 bases at V and 11 bases at J, leaving 9 bases unmatched. A quantitative 5'-RACE method, one with molecular barcodes, was used to make TCR beta libraries. TCRdb reprocessed the 5' RACE reads via MiXCR and lists one record per CDR3 protein. Among 200,000 to 250,000 distinct CDR3 sequences listed, 8% to 11% were seen once. The specimen sequenced was blood, either unsorted or a sorted T cell fraction (not recorded which). This TCR was sampled from a male donor with ankylosing spondylitis or in good health (not recorded which). The chain links TRBV12-3 or TRBV12-4 to TRBJ2-3, with 8 bases fitting TRBD1. Written as DNA, the CDR3 is TGTGCCAGCAGTCCCTTTGGGACAGGATGGCAGTATTTT. Its protein product is CASSPFGTGWQYF.